This T cell receptor (beta chain) was identified in a study of shared clonotypes between healthy human individuals. As concerns this clone: The antigen is not known.

Whole-study results and caveats: What limited the represented genetic and exposure-history diversity was the small number of donors. Clonotype sharing among donors, it was expected, would be affected by sequencing depth.

The V gene end was trimmed by 4 bases and the J gene end by 3 bases; junction bases not matched to a gene: 10. The CDR3 is made up of 16 amino acids. The germline gives CDR1 MDHEN, CDR2 SYDVKM. Profiling relied on immunoSEQ multiplex PCR, and the TCRdb table lists in-frame clones only, not all of them. The repertoire consists of 2 million to 3 million clones, with 93% occurring once and the leading ten covering approximately 0.37%. The sequence was obtained from a man aged 18 to 35 in good health. Some clones in this sample may be carry-over from other donors' samples. J is TRBJ2-7 and V is TRBV28; 9 bases fit TRBD1. The sample consisted of naive CD4+ T cells from PBMCs. Subset here: CD45RA+ positively selected. The CDR3 bases are TGTGCCAGCAGTTCCCCCACCGGGACAGGGAGCTACGAGCAGTACTTC. It is translated as CASSSPTGTGSYEQYF.